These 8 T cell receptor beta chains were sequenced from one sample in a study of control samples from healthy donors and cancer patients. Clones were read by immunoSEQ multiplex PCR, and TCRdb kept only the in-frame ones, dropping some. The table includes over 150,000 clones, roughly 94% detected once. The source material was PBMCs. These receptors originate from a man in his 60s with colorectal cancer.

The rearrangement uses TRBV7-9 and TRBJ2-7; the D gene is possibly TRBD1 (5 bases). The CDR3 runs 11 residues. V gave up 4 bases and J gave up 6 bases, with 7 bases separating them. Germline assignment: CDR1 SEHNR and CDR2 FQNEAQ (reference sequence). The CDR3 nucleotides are TGTGCCAGCAGCTCGCAGGGCGAGCAGTACTTC. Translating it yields CASSSQGEQYF.

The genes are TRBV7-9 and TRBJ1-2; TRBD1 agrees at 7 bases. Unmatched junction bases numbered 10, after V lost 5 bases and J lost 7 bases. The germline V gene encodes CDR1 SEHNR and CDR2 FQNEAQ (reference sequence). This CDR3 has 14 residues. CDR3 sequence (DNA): TGTGCCAGCAGCATGAGACAGGGAAGCTCTGGCTACACCTTC. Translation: CASSMRQGSSGYTF.

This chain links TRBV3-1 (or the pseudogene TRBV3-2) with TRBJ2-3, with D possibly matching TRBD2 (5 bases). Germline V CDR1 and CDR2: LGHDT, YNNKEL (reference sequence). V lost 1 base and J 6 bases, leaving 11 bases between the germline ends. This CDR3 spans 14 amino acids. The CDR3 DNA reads TGTGCCAGCAGCCAAGGGACTGCCTCGGATACGCAGTATTTT. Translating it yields CASSQGTASDTQYF.

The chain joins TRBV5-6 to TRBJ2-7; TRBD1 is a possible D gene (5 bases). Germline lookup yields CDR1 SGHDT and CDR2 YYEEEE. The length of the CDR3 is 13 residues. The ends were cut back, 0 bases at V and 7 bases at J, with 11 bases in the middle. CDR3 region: CASSLGGRPEQYF. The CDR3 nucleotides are TGTGCCAGCAGCTTGGGGGGCAGGCCAGAGCAGTACTTC.

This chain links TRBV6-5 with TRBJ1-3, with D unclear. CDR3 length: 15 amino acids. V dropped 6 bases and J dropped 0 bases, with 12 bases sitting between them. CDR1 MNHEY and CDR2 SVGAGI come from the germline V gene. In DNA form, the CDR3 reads TGTGCCAGCAGCGGCGGGGTGAACTCTGGAAACACCATATATTTT. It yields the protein CASSGGVNSGNTIYF.

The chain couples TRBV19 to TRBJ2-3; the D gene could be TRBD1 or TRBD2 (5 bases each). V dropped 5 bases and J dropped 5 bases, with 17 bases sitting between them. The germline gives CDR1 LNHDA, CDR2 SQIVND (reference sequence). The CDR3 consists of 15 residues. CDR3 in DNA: TGTGCCAGTAGTGCCCCCCCGGGGACCGGAGATACGCAGTATTTT. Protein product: CASSAPPGTGDTQYF. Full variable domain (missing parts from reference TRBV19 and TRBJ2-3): DGGITQSPKYLFRKEGQNVTLSCEQNLNHDAMYWYRQDPGQGLRLIYYSQIVNDFQKGDIAEGYSVSREKKESFPLTVTSAQKNPTAFYLCASSAPPGTGDTQYFGPGTRLTVL.

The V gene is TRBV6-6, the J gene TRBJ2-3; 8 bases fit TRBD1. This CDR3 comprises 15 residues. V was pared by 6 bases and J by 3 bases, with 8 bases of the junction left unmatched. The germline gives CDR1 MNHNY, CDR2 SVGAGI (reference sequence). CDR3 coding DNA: TGTGCCAGCAGCTCCACAGGGGGGTGGACAGATACGCAGTATTTT. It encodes CASSSTGGWTDTQYF.

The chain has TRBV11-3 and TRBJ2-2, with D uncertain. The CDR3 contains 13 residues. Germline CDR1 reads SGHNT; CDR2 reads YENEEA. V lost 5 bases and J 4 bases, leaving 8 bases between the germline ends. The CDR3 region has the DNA TGTGCCAGCAGCCCCCTGGGCACCGGGGAGCTGTTTTTT. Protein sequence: CASSPLGTGELFF.